The table lists the clone carrying this T cell receptor (beta chain) with a few counts. What it binds is unknown. This sample was taken from a study of T cells in localized non-small cell lung cancer. General study results and limits: Sequencing, confined to only one tumor region, leaves heterogeneity possible. There was higher T cell clonality in uninvolved adjacent lung than in tumor, and it was highest there. Longer survival (overall) was linked to higher T cell density in blood.

V dropped 4 bases and J dropped 4; count of bases not matched to a gene: 9. Per the germline V gene, CDR1 is MNHEY and CDR2 is SMNVEV (reference sequence). The length of the CDR3 is 17 residues. Sequencing used immunoSEQ multiplex PCR; TCRdb keeps in-frame clones, though not all of them. The repertoire holds under 40,000 clones, with roughly 93% as singletons. This TCR derives from a female donor of 60 years or more with stage I lung adenocarcinoma. The chain couples TRBV27 to TRBJ2-2, with 10 positions matching TRBD1. The material sequenced was peripheral blood, taken before any cancer treatment. In DNA, the CDR3 is TGTGCCAGCAGTTCGCCAGGACAGGGGGTGGTCACCGGGGAGCTGTTTTTT. Protein: CASSSPGQGVVTGELFF.